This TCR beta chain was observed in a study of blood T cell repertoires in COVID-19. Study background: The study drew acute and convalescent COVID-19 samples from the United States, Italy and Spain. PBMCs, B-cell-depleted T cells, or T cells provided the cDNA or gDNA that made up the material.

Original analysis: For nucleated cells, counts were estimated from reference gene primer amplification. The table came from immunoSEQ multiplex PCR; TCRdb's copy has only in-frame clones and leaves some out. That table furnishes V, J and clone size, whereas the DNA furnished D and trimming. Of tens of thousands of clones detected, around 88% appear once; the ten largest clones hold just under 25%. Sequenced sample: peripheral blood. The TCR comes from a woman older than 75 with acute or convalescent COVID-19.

CDR3 amino acids: CASSKFPGVESGNTIYF. The CDR3 DNA follows: TGTGCCAGCAGCAAATTCCCAGGGGTAGAATCCGGAAACACCATATATTTT. The J gene is TRBJ1-3, the V gene TRBV21-1; the table gives TRBD1 as D, unverified against the DNA. TRBV21-1 is annotated as a pseudogene. The CDR3 consists of 17 residues.